This T cell receptor beta chain originates from a study of identical twins. Whole-study results and caveats: Because invariant MAIT and iNKT cells could be present, zero-insertion analyses could be partly confounded.

TCRdb re-derived calls from the 5' RACE reads in MiXCR, one entry per CDR3 protein. This table has around 250,000 distinct CDR3 sequences, about 13% appearing once. This CDR3 is 15 amino acids long. Looked up from germline, CDR1 is MDHEN and CDR2 is SYDVKM. Trimming took 7 bases from V and 2 from J, leaving 15 bases between them. A remark on this clonotype: Its antigen is still unknown.

The sample was also linked to a second study, of yellow fever vaccine responses in identical twins. That study adds: Twins reportedly mounted vaccine T cell responses that seemed partly convergent, partly personalized.

The TCR was taken from a woman younger than 30 in good health. The V call is TRBV28, the J call TRBJ1-5; D is unclear. Sequences were obtained from memory (CD45RO+) T cells sorted from blood. CDR3 loop: CASTPRPGGNQPQHF. The CDR3, as DNA: TGTGCCAGCACCCCCCGTCCCGGGGGCAATCAGCCCCAGCATTTT.